Presented here are 13 T cell receptor beta chains from one specimen sequenced in a study of blood T cell repertoires in COVID-19 (dated by TCRdb to about 2020). Library preparation employed the immunoSEQ multiplex PCR assay. TCRdb obtained this table from immuneACCESS and retained in-frame rearrangements with V and J assigned. These tables miss some clones; where compared with another copy, unresolved V genes account for less than half of the shortfall, and the remainder is unexplained. The sample contains roughly 220,000 clones, 80% to 85% of them found a single time. The biggest ten clones account for less than 6.5% of the sample. Sequenced input: peripheral blood. The receptors stem from a woman aged 55-69 years who had recovered from COVID-19.

V is TRBV9 and J is TRBJ1-3; D remains ambiguous. The CDR3 contains 13 residues. The V and J ends lost 3 bases and 3 bases respectively, with 7 bases between them. In germline, CDR1 is SGDLS, CDR2 YYNGEE. This CDR3 reads CASSGNFGNTIYF. CDR3 sequence (DNA): TGTGCCAGCAGCGGCAACTTTGGAAACACCATATATTTT.

This clone has just a few counts. V usage is TRBV6-1 and J usage is TRBJ1-1; D might be TRBD1 (5 bases). V lost 1 base and J lost 1, with 7 bases in between. This CDR3 is built from 14 residues. Germline loops: CDR1 MNHNS, CDR2 SASEGT. The CDR3 loop reads CASSEGGANTEAFF. The CDR3 DNA reads as TGTGCCAGCAGTGAAGGGGGCGCGAACACTGAAGCTTTCTTT.

This chain connects TRBV6-5 to TRBJ2-7; 7 bases match TRBD1. This CDR3 spans 15 amino acids. The ends lost 2 bases at V and 5 bases at J; junction bases unmatched: 9. The germline CDR1 and CDR2 sequences are MNHEY and SVGAGI. The CDR3 region is CASSYGTVAVDEQYF. CDR3 bases: TGTGCCAGCAGTTACGGGACAGTTGCGGTGGACGAGCAGTACTTC.

The chain uses TRBV7-2 and TRBJ1-1; perhaps TRBD1 as D (5 bases). The CDR3 length is 14 residues. With 1 base removed from V and 8 bases from J, the gap between germline ends came to 14 bases. Per germline, CDR1 SGHTA and CDR2 FQGNSA. CDR3 in amino acids: CASSLGWAGFEAFF. The CDR3 coding sequence is TGTGCCAGCAGCTTAGGATGGGCAGGGTTCGAAGCTTTCTTT.

The V gene is TRBV3-1 (or the pseudogene TRBV3-2), the J gene TRBJ1-2; D uncertain. Trimming shortened V by 1 base and J by 4 bases, and 13 bases separated the two germline ends. The CDR3 length is 15 residues. Germline V gene lookup returns CDR1 LGHDT and CDR2 YNNKEL (reference sequence). CDR3 protein: CASSQGRGIGYGYTF. CDR3 bases: TGTGCCAGCAGCCAAGGGCGGGGTATCGGCTATGGCTACACCTTC.

The V and J genes are TRBV6-6 and TRBJ1-1, with 9 bases lining up with TRBD1. J gave up 5 bases and V 2 bases, and 3 bases lay outside the gene matches. The germline CDR1 and CDR2 sequences are MNHNY and SVGAGI (reference sequence). The CDR3 consists of 14 residues. As DNA, the CDR3 is TGTGCCAGCAGTTACGACAGGGGGAGGACTGAAGCTTTCTTT. Its translation is CASSYDRGRTEAFF.

The table lists this clone with a few counts. This chain uses TRBV2 with TRBJ1-6, with D possibly being TRBD1 (6 bases). CDR3 length: 15 amino acids. In germline, CDR1 is SNHLY, CDR2 FYNNEI. Between the trimmed V and J ends, which lost 7 bases and 10 bases, there was a span of 20 bases. CDR3 sequence: CASILDSGSTSPLHF. The CDR3, as DNA: TGTGCCAGCATTCTGGACAGCGGCTCGACATCACCCCTCCACTTT.

The chain couples TRBV24-1 to TRBJ2-1; D might be TRBD1 (5 bases). The germline V gene encodes CDR1 KGHDR and CDR2 SFDVKD. V was shortened by 9 bases and J by 6 bases, with 20 bases between the two germline ends. The length of the CDR3 is 15 residues. For the CDR3, the DNA is TGTGCCACCCAGTTGGCAGGGCGGTTGTCCAATGAGCAGTTCTTC. Its protein product is CATQLAGRLSNEQFF.

The chain recombines TRBV2 with TRBJ2-2, with D possibly matching TRBD2 (7 bases). The germline gives CDR1 SNHLY, CDR2 FYNNEI. V lost 7 bases and J lost 5, with 11 bases in between. This CDR3 comprises 13 residues. Here the CDR3 reads CASNRGATGELFF. The DNA of the CDR3 is TGTGCCAGCAATCGGGGGGCGACCGGGGAGCTGTTTTTT. The full variable domain, rest sourced from reference TRBV2 and TRBJ2-2, is EPEVTQTPSHQVTQMGQEVILRCVPISNHLYFYWYRQILGQKVEFLVSFYNNEISEKSEIFDDQFSVERPDGSNFTLKIRSTKLEDSAMYFCASNRGATGELFFGEGSRLTVL.

This clone has a handful of counts. The genes are TRBV9 and TRBJ1-3; D uncertain. The CDR3 spans 14 residues. The germline V and J ends were trimmed by 4 bases and 0 bases, with 8 bases remaining between them. Germline CDR1 SGDLS, CDR2 YYNGEE. This CDR3 reads CASSTRDSGNTIYF. The CDR3, as DNA: TGTGCCAGCAGCACGAGGGACTCTGGAAACACCATATATTTT.

The chain carries TRBV9 and TRBJ1-4, with 10 bases identical to TRBD1. The CDR3 spans 15 residues. Unmatched junction bases numbered 3, after V lost 4 bases and J lost 3 bases. Germline V gene sequence: CDR1 SGDLS, CDR2 YYNGEE. The CDR3 reads CASSTDRGPNEKLFF. CDR3 bases: TGTGCCAGCAGCACCGACAGGGGGCCTAATGAAAAACTGTTTTTT.

This sequence joins TRBV5-1 and TRBJ2-3; 8 bases line up with TRBD2. V gave up 0 bases and J gave up 1 base; unmatched junction bases: 4. Germline CDR1 SGHRS, CDR2 YFSETQ. There are 16 residues in the CDR3. The CDR3 loop is CASSLEFSGGTDTQYF. Written as DNA, the CDR3 is TGCGCCAGCAGCTTGGAGTTTAGCGGGGGCACAGATACGCAGTATTTT.

The chain is built from TRBV7-9 and TRBJ1-3; possibly TRBD1 for D (5 bases). The CDR3 totals 15 residues. V dropped 1 base and J dropped 1 base, with 8 bases sitting between them. Germline V gene data show CDR1 as SEHNR and CDR2 as FQNEAQ (reference sequence). The CDR3 bases are TGTGCCAGCAGCTTAGGTCAGGGTTCTGGAAACACCATATATTTT. Its protein is CASSLGQGSGNTIYF.